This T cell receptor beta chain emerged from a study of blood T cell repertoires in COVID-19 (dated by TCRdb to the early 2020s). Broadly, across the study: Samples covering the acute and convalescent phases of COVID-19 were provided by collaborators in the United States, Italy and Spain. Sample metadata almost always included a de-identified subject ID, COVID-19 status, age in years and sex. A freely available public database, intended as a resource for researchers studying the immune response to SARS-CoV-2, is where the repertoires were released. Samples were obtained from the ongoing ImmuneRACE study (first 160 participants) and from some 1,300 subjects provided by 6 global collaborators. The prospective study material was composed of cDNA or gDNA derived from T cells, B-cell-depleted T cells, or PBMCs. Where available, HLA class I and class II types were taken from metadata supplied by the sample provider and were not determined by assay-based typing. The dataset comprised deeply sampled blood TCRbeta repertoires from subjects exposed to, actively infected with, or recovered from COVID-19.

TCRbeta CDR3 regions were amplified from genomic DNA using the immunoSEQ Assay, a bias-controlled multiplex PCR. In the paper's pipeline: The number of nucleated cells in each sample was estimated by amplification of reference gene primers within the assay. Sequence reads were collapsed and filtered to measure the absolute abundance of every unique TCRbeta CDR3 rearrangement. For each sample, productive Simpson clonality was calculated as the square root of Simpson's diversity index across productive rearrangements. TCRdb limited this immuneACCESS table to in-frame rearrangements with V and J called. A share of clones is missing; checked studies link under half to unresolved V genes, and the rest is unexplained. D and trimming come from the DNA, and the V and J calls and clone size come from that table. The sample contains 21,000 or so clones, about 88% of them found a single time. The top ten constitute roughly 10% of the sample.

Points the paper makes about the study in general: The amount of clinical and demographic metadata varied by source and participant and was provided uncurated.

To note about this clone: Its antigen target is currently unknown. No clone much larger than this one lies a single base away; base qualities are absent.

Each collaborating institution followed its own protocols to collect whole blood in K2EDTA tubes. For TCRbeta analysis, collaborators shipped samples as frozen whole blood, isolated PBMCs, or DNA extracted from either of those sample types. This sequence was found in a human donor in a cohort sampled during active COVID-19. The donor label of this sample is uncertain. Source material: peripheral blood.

The nucleotides are TGTGCCAGCAGTTACTCCAGCGTCCCAGGGCGCTATGGCTACACCTTC. Translation gives CASSYSSVPGRYGYTF. The V and J segments used are TRBV6-6 and TRBJ1-2; the D gene is possibly TRBD1, with 5 bases matching. The CDR3 runs 16 amino acids, cysteine and phenylalanine included. Only CDR3 DNA is held: 48 bases, read in frame from base 1. V loses 0 bases, J loses 4 bases, and the germline ends lie 15 bases apart. Looking up the germline V gene (reference sequence) yields CDR1 MNHNY and CDR2 SVGAGI.